This T cell receptor (beta chain) was observed in a study of T cells in Graves' hyperthyroidism and ophthalmopathy. Across the study: The blood sample was taken at first diagnosis, before treatment began.

What was amplified from RNA transcripts were TCR beta CDR3 regions. First-round RT-PCR targeting the TCR CDR3 was performed with the HTBI primer set. Via MiXCR, TCRdb re-called the multiplex PCR reads, giving one row per CDR3 protein. This sample has around 560,000 distinct CDR3 sequences, with over 15% found just once. Diagnoses rested on clinical symptoms, serum thyroxine and TRAb, thyroid ultrasound and orbital computed tomography. Germline CDR1 and CDR2: WSHSY and SAAADI. This CDR3 contains 14 residues. V lost 4 bases to trimming and J lost 4 bases, with 14 bases between them. This clonotype was observed a few times.

The clonotype originates from a woman in her late teens or twenties with Graves' hyperthyroidism. Sample: blood. V usage is TRBV10-2 and J usage is TRBJ2-7, with D perhaps matching TRBD2 (5 bases). The chain's CDR3 is CASSVRAEMYEQYF. Here the CDR3 DNA reads TGCGCCAGCAGTGTGCGAGCGGAGATGTACGAGCAGTACTTC.